Given below is one TCR beta chain in context. Its antigen is unidentified. This specimen belongs to a study of CD8 T cells in ankylosing spondylitis. CDR3 size: 16 residues. CDR1 is MDHEN and CDR2 is SYDVKM in the germline V gene. The junction had 8 bases not matched to a gene; V was cut back by 6 bases and J by 4 bases. Study conclusions and caveats: Reportedly, matched ankylosing spondylitis synovial fluid was significantly enriched for disease-linked clones. Some motif variants were previously reported in reactive arthritis synovial fluid and blood.

TCRdb fed the 5' RACE reads into MiXCR, producing one record per CDR3 protein. The table records about 160,000 distinct CDR3 sequences, roughly 10% of them present only once. The rearrangement joins TRBV28 to TRBJ2-3, with TRBD2 matching over 12 bases. Sequenced: blood, either unsorted or a sorted T cell fraction (not recorded which). The clonotype originates from a female donor with ankylosing spondylitis or in good health (not recorded which). CDR3 nucleotide sequence: TGTGCCAGCAGCCGGACTAGCGGGGCCCCCCCAGATACGCAGTATTTT. Encoded protein: CASSRTSGAPPDTQYF.